These T cell receptor beta chains were read from a single sample in a study of shared T cell receptors in the human thymus. The data were produced by immunoSEQ multiplex PCR, yet TCRdb's version contains in-frame clones alone and is incomplete. The repertoire includes some 640,000 clones, around 87% of them detected once, and just under 0.0095% sits in the top ten. In addition, the sample was reused for a study of human thymus T cells.

Sequencing input: thymocytes. The receptors shown here come from a boy under three years old with a congenital heart defect. CDR3s include the opening cysteine and the closing phenylalanine or tryptophan. Fields, in order: D gene, V gene, clone size, J gene, CDR3 protein, CDR3 DNA. The D gene is left open where the match is weak. A row's size may be missing; if present it is once, few, many or a size class.

d_gene: TRBD1
v_gene: TRBV5-8
abundance: -
j_gene: TRBJ2-4
CDR3aa: CASSYTYITTGDLAKNIQYF
CDR3nt: TGTGCCAGCAGCTACACCTACATCACCACAGGGGACCTAGCCAAAAACATTCAGTACTTC

d_gene: -
v_gene: TRBV14
abundance: -
j_gene: TRBJ1-1
CDR3aa: CASSQSRDTEAFF
CDR3nt: TGTGCCAGCAGCCAAAGCAGGGACACTGAAGCTTTCTTT

d_gene: TRBD1
v_gene: TRBV27
abundance: -
j_gene: TRBJ1-6
CDR3aa: CASSLRGEQGGSPLHF
CDR3nt: TGTGCCAGCAGCCTAAGGGGAGAGCAGGGGGGTTCACCCCTCCACTTT

d_gene: -
v_gene: TRBV28
abundance: -
j_gene: TRBJ2-6
CDR3aa: CASRSGRGVSGANVLTF
CDR3nt: TGTGCCAGCAGGAGCGGGCGAGGAGTCTCTGGGGCCAACGTCCTGACTTTC

d_gene: TRBD2
v_gene: TRBV4-2
abundance: -
j_gene: TRBJ2-1
CDR3aa: CASSPLLAGGSIEQFF
CDR3nt: TGTGCCAGCAGCCCACTACTAGCGGGGGGGTCAATTGAGCAGTTCTTC

d_gene: -
v_gene: TRBV28
abundance: once
j_gene: TRBJ1-2
CDR3aa: CASSSGRAPGINYGYTF
CDR3nt: TGTGCCAGCAGTTCAGGACGGGCACCAGGGATCAACTATGGCTACACCTTC

d_gene: -
v_gene: TRBV15
abundance: few
j_gene: TRBJ2-4
CDR3aa: CATSREFGASSFGNIQYF
CDR3nt: TGTGCCACCAGCAGAGAGTTTGGGGCAAGTAGCTTCGGAAACATTCAGTACTTC

d_gene: TRBD2
v_gene: TRBV29-1
abundance: -
j_gene: TRBJ2-3
CDR3aa: CSVESSGGPQLSTDTQYF
CDR3nt: TGCAGCGTTGAGTCCAGCGGGGGCCCTCAGCTAAGCACAGATACGCAGTATTTT

d_gene: TRBD1
v_gene: TRBV16
abundance: once
j_gene: TRBJ2-3
CDR3aa: CASSLRDREEDTQYF
CDR3nt: TGTGCCAGCAGCCTCCGGGACAGGGAGGAAGATACGCAGTATTTT

d_gene: -
v_gene: TRBV2
abundance: -
j_gene: TRBJ1-1
CDR3aa: CASSGTGFTEAFF
CDR3nt: TGTGCCAGCAGTGGAACAGGGTTCACTGAAGCTTTCTTT

d_gene: TRBD2
v_gene: TRBV6-9
abundance: -
j_gene: TRBJ2-1
CDR3aa: CASSYGPGRGGNEQFF
CDR3nt: TGTGCCAGCAGTTATGGCCCCGGGAGGGGAGGCAATGAGCAGTTCTTC

d_gene: TRBD1
v_gene: TRBV10-1
abundance: -
j_gene: TRBJ2-1
CDR3aa: CASSEDRGSSYHEQFF
CDR3nt: TGCGCCAGCAGTGAGGACAGGGGTTCCAGTTACCATGAGCAGTTCTTC

d_gene: TRBD1
v_gene: TRBV10-3
abundance: once
j_gene: TRBJ1-1
CDR3aa: CAIRGQGDGTEAFF
CDR3nt: TGTGCCATCAGAGGACAGGGGGATGGCACTGAAGCTTTCTTT

d_gene: TRBD1
v_gene: TRBV19
abundance: -
j_gene: TRBJ1-2
CDR3aa: CASSPPGQGASNYGYTF
CDR3nt: TGTGCCAGTAGTCCTCCGGGACAGGGGGCATCTAACTATGGCTACACCTTC

d_gene: -
v_gene: TRBV6-5
abundance: -
j_gene: TRBJ1-6
CDR3aa: CASTGTSNSPLHF
CDR3nt: TGTGCCAGCACCGGGACAAGCAATTCACCCCTCCACTTT